Below, 5 T cell receptor beta chains from the same sample are listed, as sequenced in a study of breast tumors, draining lymph nodes, adjacent tissues. Samples came from axillary lymph nodes draining the breast cancer. TCRdb independently ran MiXCR on the multiplex PCR reads; one entry per CDR3 protein. The sample has about 230,000 distinct CDR3 sequences; about 30% are singletons. The sample consisted of axillary lymph node tissue. The receptors derive from a female donor with breast cancer. Some clones in this sample may be carry-over from other donors' samples.

Regarding this clonotype: A read error may explain this, as a much larger clone is one base away. The rearrangement uses TRBV20-1 and TRBJ1-2, with D perhaps matching TRBD1 (6 bases). The germline V gene encodes CDR1 DFQATT and CDR2 SNEGSKA (reference sequence). This CDR3 is built from 12 residues. This chain's CDR3 is CSARQVDYGSTF. The CDR3 coding sequence is TGCAGTGCAAGACAGGTAGACTATGGCTCCACCTTC.

This clonotype is medium-sized by share. The chain employs TRBV7-8 and TRBJ1-2; possible D gene TRBD1, 5 bases. CDR1 is SGHVS, CDR2 FQNEAQ, per germline. Trimming stripped 5 bases from V and 3 bases from J, with 16 bases between. This CDR3 has 15 amino acids. This CDR3 is CASSPDGGGHYGYTF. In DNA, the CDR3 is TGTGCCAGCAGCCCGGATGGGGGGGGACACTATGGCTACACCTTC.

At least ten counts were recorded for this clonotype. The genes are TRBV5-1 and TRBJ1-4; 9 bases line up with TRBD1. The CDR3 covers 16 residues. CDR1 and CDR2 (germline): SGHRS, YFSETQ. The trim removed 5 bases at V and 0 bases at J, leaving 5 bases unmatched. The DNA for the CDR3 is TGCGCCAGCAGTTGGACAGGGGAGGCAACTAATGAAAAACTGTTTTTT. Protein product: CASSWTGEATNEKLFF.

This clonotype occurred once. The chain combines TRBV20-1 with TRBJ2-5; D gene ambiguous. CDR1 is DFQATT and CDR2 is SNEGSKA in the germline V gene (reference sequence). V lost 5 bases and J lost 9, with 10 bases in between. The CDR3 spans 10 residues. The chain's CDR3 is CSARPIAQYF. CDR3 DNA: TGCAGTGCTCGACCCATAGCCCAGTACTTC.

The J gene is TRBJ2-5, the V gene TRBV20-1; 12 bases are a match to TRBD2. With 1 base clipped from V and 4 bases from J, the junction kept 10 bases outside the gene matches. Germline V gene data show CDR1 as DFQATT and CDR2 as SNEGSKA (reference sequence). This CDR3 has 17 amino acids. The CDR3 is CSARGASGRGLRETQYF. The CDR3 nucleotides are TGCAGTGCTAGAGGGGCTAGCGGGAGGGGGCTACGAGAGACCCAGTACTTC.